This T cell receptor beta chain was recorded in a study of blood T cell repertoires in COVID-19. In the study overall: Donors in the United States, Italy and Spain gave samples during acute or convalescent COVID-19. Sample material is recorded as cDNA or gDNA derived from T cells, B-cell-depleted T cells, or PBMCs.

For this clone: Distinct nucleotide sequences in the sample also encode this CDR3.

Per the original methods: Nucleated cell counts were estimated from reference gene primer amplification. TCRdb keeps only in-frame clones here, not all; method: immunoSEQ multiplex PCR. The V and J calls and clone size come from that table; D and trimming were worked out from the DNA. The sample lists approximately 460,000 clones; about 88% were seen once. The Seattle site enrolled patients during active infection and followed them longitudinally. The CDR3 has 12 amino acids. Germline CDR1 SGHTA, CDR2 FQGNSA. Trimming shortened V by 3 bases and J by 5 bases, and 7 bases separated the two germline ends.

Sequenced input: peripheral blood. This receptor was obtained from a man younger than 35 with COVID-19, enrolled during active disease. This rearrangement joins TRBV7-2 to TRBJ2-5; D gene uncertain. In nucleotides, the CDR3 is TGTGCCAGCAGCTTTTCCCGGGAGACCCAGTACTTC. Protein product: CASSFSRETQYF.